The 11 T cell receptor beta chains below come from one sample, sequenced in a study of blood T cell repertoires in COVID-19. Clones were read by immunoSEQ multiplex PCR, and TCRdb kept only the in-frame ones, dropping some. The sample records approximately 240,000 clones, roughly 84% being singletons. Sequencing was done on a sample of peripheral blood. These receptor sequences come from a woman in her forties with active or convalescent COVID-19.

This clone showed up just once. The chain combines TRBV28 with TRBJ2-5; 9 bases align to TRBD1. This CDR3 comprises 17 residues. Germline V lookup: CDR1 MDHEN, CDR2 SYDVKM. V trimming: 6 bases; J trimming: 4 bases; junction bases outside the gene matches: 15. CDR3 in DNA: TGTGCCAGCAGCACCTACCGGGACAGGGTCTTCGGAGAGACCCAGTACTTC. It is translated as CASSTYRDRVFGETQYF.

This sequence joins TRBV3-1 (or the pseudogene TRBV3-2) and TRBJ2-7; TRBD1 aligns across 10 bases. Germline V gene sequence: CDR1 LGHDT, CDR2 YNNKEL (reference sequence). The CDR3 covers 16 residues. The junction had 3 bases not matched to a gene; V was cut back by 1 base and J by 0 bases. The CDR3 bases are TGTGCCAGCAGCCAAGCGTGGACAGGGGGCTCCTACGAGCAGTACTTC. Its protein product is CASSQAWTGGSYEQYF.

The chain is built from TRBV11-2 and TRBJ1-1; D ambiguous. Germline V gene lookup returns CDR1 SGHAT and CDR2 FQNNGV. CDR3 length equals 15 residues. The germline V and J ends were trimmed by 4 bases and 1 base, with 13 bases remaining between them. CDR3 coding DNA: TGTGCCAGCAGCTCTAATTCATACTGGAACACTGAAGCTTTCTTT. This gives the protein CASSSNSYWNTEAFF.

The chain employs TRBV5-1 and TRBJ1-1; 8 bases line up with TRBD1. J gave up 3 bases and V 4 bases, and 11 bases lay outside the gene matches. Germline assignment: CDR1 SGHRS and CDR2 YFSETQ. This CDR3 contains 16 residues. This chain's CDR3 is CASSLRQGARDTEAFF. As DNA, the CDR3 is TGCGCCAGCAGCCTTAGGCAGGGGGCGAGGGACACTGAAGCTTTCTTT. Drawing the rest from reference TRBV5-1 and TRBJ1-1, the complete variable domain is KAGVTQTPRYLIKTRGQQVTLSCSPISGHRSVSWYQQTPGQGLQFLFEYFSETQRNKGNFPGRFSGRQFSNSRSEMNVSTLELGDSALYLCASSLRQGARDTEAFFGQGTRLTVV.

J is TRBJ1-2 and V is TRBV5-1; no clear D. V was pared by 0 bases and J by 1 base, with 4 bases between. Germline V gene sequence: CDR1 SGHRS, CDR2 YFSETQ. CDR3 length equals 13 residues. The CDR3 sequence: CASSLDSNYGYTF. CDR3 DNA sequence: TGCGCCAGCAGCTTGGACAGTAACTATGGCTACACCTTC.

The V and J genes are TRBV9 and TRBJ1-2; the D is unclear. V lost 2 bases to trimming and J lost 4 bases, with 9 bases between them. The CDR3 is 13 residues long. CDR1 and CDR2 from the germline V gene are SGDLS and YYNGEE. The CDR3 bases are TGTGCCAGCAGCGTTGGGAGGGCCTATGGCTACACCTTC. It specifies CASSVGRAYGYTF.

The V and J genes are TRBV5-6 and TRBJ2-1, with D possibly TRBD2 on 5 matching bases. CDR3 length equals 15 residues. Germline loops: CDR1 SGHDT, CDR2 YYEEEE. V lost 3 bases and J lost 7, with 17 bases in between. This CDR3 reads CASSWPSGLGNEQFF. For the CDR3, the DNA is TGTGCCAGCAGCTGGCCCTCCGGACTCGGGAATGAGCAGTTCTTC. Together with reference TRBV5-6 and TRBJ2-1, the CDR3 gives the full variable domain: DAGVTQSPTHLIKTRGQQVTLRCSPKSGHDTVSWYQQALGQGPQFIFQYYEEEERQRGNFPDRFSGHQFPNYSSELNVNALLLGDSALYLCASSWPSGLGNEQFFGPGTRLTVL.

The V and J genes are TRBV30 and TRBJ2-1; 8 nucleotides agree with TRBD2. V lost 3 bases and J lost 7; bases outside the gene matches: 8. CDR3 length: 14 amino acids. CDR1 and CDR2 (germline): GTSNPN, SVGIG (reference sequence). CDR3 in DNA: TGTGCCTGGAGCATCGGGGGGGCCGGGAATGAGCAGTTCTTC. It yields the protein CAWSIGGAGNEQFF.

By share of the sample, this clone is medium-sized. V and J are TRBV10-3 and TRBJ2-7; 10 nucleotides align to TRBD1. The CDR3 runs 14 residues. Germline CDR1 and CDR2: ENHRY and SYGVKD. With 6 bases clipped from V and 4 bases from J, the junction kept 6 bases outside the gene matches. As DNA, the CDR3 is TGTGCCATCAGACCCGGGACAGGGGTATACGAGCAGTACTTC. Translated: CAIRPGTGVYEQYF.

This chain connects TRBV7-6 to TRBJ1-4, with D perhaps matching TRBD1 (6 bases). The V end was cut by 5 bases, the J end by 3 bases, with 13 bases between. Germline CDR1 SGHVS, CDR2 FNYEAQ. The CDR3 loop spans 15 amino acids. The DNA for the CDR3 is TGTGCCAGCAGCCCACAGGGAATCCCTAATGAAAAACTGTTTTTT. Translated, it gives CASSPQGIPNEKLFF.

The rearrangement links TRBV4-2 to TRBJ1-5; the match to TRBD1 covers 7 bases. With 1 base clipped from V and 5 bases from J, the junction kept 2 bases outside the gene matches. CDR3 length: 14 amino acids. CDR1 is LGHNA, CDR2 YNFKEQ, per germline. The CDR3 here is CASSQVTGDQPQHF. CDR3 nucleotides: TGTGCCAGCAGCCAAGTTACAGGGGATCAGCCCCAGCATTTT.